What follows are 6 T cell receptor beta chains derived from one specimen sequenced in a study of OX40 agonist ivuxolimab in advanced cancers. Profiled with immunoSEQ multiplex PCR; TCRdb holds only in-frame clones, not every one. The sample gives 65,000 to 90,000 clones, around nine tenths of which show up once; over 0.75% is in the top ten. The sample here was CD4+ or CD8+ T cells sorted from blood, taken in a trial of the OX40 agonist ivuxolimab. The receptors here all came from an adult with an advanced solid tumor such as melanoma, head and neck, liver or kidney cancer.

V gene TRBV30 combines with J gene TRBJ2-2; TRBD2 is a possible D gene (5 bases). CDR3 length: 13 residues. Trimming left V 5 bases short and J 3 bases short, with 10 bases between. Germline lookup yields CDR1 GTSNPN and CDR2 SVGIG (reference sequence). The CDR3: CAWAGVDTGELFF. CDR3 in DNA: TGTGCCTGGGCCGGGGTGGACACCGGGGAGCTGTTTTTT.

V is TRBV11-2 and J is TRBJ2-2; no reliable D call. The V gene lost 1 base and the J gene lost 0 bases, with 3 bases spanning the gap. Germline V lookup: CDR1 SGHAT, CDR2 FQNNGV. There are 14 residues in the CDR3. This CDR3 is CASSLVPNTGELFF. The CDR3 DNA reads TGTGCCAGCAGCTTAGTTCCGAACACCGGGGAGCTGTTTTTT. Filled out from reference TRBV11-2 and TRBJ2-2, the complete variable domain reads EAGVAQSPRYKIIEKRQSVAFWCNPISGHATLYWYQQILGQGPKLLIQFQNNGVVDDSQLPKDRFSAERLKGVDSTLKIQPAKLEDSAVYLCASSLVPNTGELFFGEGSRLTVL.

The chain has TRBV11-2 and TRBJ2-1; D is unresolved. V dropped 1 base and J dropped 5 bases, with 9 bases sitting between them. The CDR3 is 14 amino acids. Germline-derived CDR1 and CDR2 are SGHAT and FQNNGV. In DNA, the CDR3 is TGTGCCAGCAGCTTAGTCCCCTGGGACAATGAGCAGTTCTTC. Protein sequence: CASSLVPWDNEQFF.

V usage is TRBV6-1 and J usage is TRBJ2-5, with D perhaps assigned TRBD1 or TRBD2 (5 bases each). V was cut by 4 bases and J by 1 base, with 10 bases left in between. This CDR3 comprises 14 residues. CDR1 MNHNS and CDR2 SASEGT come from the germline V gene. CDR3 residues: CASSVGTAQETQYF. CDR3 sequence (DNA): TGTGCCAGCAGTGTAGGGACGGCCCAAGAGACCCAGTACTTC.

This clone was observed once. The genes are TRBV19 and TRBJ2-5; TRBD1 matches at 7 bases. The CDR3 loop spans 15 amino acids. With 2 bases clipped from V and 4 bases from J, the junction kept 7 bases outside the gene matches. Germline loops: CDR1 LNHDA, CDR2 SQIVND (reference sequence). CDR3: CASSIQGGLGETQYF. DNA of the CDR3: TGTGCCAGTAGTATACAAGGGGGCCTGGGAGAGACCCAGTACTTC.

This chain joins TRBV6-6 and TRBJ1-2; TRBD1 agrees at 9 bases. V gave up 4 bases and J gave up 6 bases; unmatched junction bases: 12. This CDR3 is built from 16 residues. The germline V gene has CDR1 MNHNY and CDR2 SVGAGI (reference sequence). The chain's CDR3 is CASSLPRDREKDGYTF. CDR3 nucleotide sequence: TGTGCCAGCAGTTTACCTCGGGACAGGGAAAAGGATGGCTACACCTTC.